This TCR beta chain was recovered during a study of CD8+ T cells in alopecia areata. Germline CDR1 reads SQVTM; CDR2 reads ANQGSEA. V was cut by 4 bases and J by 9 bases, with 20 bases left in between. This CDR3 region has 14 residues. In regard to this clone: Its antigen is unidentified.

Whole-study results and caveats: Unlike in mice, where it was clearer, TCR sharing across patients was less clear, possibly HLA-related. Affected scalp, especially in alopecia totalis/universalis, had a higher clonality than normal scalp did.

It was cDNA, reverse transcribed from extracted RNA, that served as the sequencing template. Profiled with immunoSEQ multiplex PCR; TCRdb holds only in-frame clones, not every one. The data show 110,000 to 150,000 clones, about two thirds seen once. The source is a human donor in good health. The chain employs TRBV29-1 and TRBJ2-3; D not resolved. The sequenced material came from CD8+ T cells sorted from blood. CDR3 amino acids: CSVAKRDSPRTQYF. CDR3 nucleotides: TGCAGCGTTGCGAAGCGAGACTCCCCCCGCACGCAGTATTTT.